This T cell receptor beta chain was identified during a study of cytomegalovirus exposure and HLA in healthy donors. Overall study: Earlier sequencing of about 179 million T cells yielded nearly 120 million unique TCR beta sequences. Around 85 million unique TCR sequences came from HLA-typed donors in an early release.

Germline CDR1 is SNHLY and CDR2 is FYNNEI. The CDR3 runs 14 residues. V gave up 6 bases and J gave up 3 bases, with 14 bases separating them. General study results and limits: The study labeled about 160 TCR beta chains cytomegalovirus-associated.

In the case of this clone: The antigen is not known.

This PCR relied on a set of 60 Vbeta primers and 13 Jbeta primers. The protocol was immunoSEQ multiplex PCR, while the TCRdb copy is restricted to in-frame clones and leaves out a portion. Among about 95,000 clones listed, more than 65% were seen once. The rearrangement uses TRBV2 and TRBJ2-5; a possible D gene is TRBD2 (6 bases). The specimen was PBMCs. This clonotype was obtained from a man aged 60-69 years in good health and CMV-seronegative. The CDR3 loop reads CASRPRGTKETQYF. CDR3 bases: TGTGCCAGCAGGCCCCGGGGGACCAAAGAGACCCAGTACTTC.